This TCR beta chain was identified during a study of beta chain features in type 1 diabetes. Study details: Across every sample, roughly 100 million sorted cells were examined in total. Whole-study results and caveats: Reads derived from cDNA could over-represent cells showing high TCR expression. Among patients, naive, central memory and Treg TCRB repertoires appeared more similar than among healthy donors. All four CD4+ subsets of Type 1 diabetes patients contained TCRB CDR3s that were moderately but significantly shorter. Whether TCRB rearrangement is influenced by HLA type was left unresolved in this analysis.

In germline, CDR1 is SQVTM, CDR2 ANQGSEA. V lost 5 bases and J 1 base, leaving 8 bases between the germline ends. The CDR3 totals 12 residues. Many counts were recorded for this clone. The antigen remains unidentified. As every portion of the isolated RNA was reverse transcribed, the sequencing read expressed TCRB transcripts. TCRdb's copy holds only in-frame clones and misses some; the assay was immunoSEQ multiplex PCR. The table has some 150,000 clones, about an eighth seen once. This receptor was obtained from a man younger than 30 with type 1 diabetes. The V call is TRBV29-1, the J call TRBJ2-5; D gene unclear. What was sequenced was central memory CD4+ T cells from blood. CDR3: CSVQVVQETQYF. Written as DNA, the CDR3 is TGCAGCGTTCAAGTGGTCCAAGAGACCCAGTACTTC.